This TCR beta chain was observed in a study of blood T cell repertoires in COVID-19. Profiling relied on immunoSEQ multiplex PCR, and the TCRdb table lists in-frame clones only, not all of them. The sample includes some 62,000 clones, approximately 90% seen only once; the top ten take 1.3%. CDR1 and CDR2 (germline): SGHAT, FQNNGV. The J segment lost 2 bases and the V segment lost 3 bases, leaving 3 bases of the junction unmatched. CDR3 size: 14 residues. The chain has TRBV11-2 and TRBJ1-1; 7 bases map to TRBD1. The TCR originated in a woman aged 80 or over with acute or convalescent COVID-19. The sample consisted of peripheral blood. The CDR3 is CASSFEGANTEAFF. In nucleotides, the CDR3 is TGTGCCAGCAGCTTTGAGGGGGCCAACACTGAAGCTTTCTTT.